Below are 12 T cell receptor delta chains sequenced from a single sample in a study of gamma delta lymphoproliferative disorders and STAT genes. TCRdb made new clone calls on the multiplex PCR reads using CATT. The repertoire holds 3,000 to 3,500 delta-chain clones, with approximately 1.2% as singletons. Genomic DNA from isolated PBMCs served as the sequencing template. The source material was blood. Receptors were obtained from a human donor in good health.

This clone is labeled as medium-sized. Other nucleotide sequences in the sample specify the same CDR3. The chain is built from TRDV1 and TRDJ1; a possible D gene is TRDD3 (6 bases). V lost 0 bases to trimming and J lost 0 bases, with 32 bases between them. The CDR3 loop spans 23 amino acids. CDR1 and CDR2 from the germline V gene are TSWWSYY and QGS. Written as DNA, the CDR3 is TGTGCTCTTGGGGAACTTAAAGTGTCTACCTCCTGGGGATTCACTAAGTACACCGATAAACTCATCTTT. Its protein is CALGELKVSTSWGFTKYTDKLIF.

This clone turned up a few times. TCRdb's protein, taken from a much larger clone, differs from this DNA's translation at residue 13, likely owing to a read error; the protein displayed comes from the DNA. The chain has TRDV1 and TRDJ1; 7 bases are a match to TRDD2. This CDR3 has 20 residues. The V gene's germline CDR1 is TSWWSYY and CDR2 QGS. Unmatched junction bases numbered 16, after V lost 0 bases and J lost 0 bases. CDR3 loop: CALGELGIPTYWRNTDKLIF. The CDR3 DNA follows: TGTGCTCTTGGGGAACTAGGTATTCCTACCTACTGGAGGAACACCGATAAACTCATCTTT.

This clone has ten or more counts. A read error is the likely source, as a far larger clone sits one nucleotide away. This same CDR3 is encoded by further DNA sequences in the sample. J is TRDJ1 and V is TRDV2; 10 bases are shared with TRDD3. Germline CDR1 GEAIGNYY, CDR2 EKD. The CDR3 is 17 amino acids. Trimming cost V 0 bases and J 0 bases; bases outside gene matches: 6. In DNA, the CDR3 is TGTGCCTGTGACACCTTACTGGGGGATCCGTACACCGATAAACTCATCTTT. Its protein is CACDTLLGDPYTDKLIF.

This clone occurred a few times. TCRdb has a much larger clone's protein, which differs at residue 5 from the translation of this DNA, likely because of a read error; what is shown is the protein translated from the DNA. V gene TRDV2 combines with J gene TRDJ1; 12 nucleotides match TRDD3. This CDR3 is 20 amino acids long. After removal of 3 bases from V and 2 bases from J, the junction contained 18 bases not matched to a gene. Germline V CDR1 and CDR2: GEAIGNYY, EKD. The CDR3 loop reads CACDLLPLSGGYGETDKLIF. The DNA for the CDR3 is TGTGCCTGTGACCTGCTGCCACTTTCTGGGGGATACGGCGAGACCGATAAACTCATCTTT.

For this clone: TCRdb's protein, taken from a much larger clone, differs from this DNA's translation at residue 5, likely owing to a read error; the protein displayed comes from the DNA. The CDR3 sequence: CACDAVLGDTRRDKLIF. The CDR3 DNA is TGTGCCTGTGACGCCGTACTGGGGGATACGCGCCGCGATAAACTCATCTTT. The gene calls are TRDV2 and TRDJ1; 13 bases line up with TRDD3. The CDR3 totals 17 residues. V dropped 3 bases and J dropped 4; count of bases not matched to a gene: 10. Germline CDR1 reads GEAIGNYY; CDR2 reads EKD.

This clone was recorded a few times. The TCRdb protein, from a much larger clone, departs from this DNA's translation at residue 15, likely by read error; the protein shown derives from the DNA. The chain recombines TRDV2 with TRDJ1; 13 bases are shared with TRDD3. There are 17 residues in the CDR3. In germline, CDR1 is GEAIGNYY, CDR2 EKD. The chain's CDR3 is CACDTLGDTRDTDKPIF. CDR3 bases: TGTGCCTGTGACACACTGGGGGATACGAGAGACACCGATAAACCCATCTTT.

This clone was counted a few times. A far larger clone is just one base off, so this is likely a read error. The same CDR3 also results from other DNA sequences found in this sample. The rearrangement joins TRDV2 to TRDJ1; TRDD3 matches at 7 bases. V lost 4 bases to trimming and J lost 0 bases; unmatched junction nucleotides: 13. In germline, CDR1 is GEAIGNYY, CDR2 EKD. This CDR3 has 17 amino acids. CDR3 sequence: CACDPVTGAPYTDKLIF. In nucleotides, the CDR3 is TGTGCCTGTGATCCCGTGACTGGGGCCCCGTACACCGATAAACTCATCTTT.

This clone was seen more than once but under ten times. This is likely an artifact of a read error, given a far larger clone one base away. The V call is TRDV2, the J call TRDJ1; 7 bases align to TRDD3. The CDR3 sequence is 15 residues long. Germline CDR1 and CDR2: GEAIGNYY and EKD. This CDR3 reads CARDTLAGDTDKLIF. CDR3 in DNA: TGTGCCCGTGACACCTTAGCGGGGGATACCGATAAACTCATCTTT.

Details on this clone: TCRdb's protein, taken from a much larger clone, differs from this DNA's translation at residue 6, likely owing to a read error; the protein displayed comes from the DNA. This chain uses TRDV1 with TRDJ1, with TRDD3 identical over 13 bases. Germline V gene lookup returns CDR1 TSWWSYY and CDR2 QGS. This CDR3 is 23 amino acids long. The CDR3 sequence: CAPGPIASYWGIRKIGYTDKLIF. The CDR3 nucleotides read TGTGCCCCGGGGCCTATAGCGTCTTACTGGGGGATACGCAAGATTGGGTACACCGATAAACTCATCTTT.

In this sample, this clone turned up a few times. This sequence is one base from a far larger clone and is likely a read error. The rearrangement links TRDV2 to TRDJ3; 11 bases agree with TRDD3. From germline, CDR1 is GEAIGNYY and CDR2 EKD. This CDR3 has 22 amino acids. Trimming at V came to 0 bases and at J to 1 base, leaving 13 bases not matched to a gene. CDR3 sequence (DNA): TGTGCCTGTGACACCTTACTGGGGGATATGCGAGGGACTTCCTGGGACACCCGACAGATGTTTTTC. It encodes CACDTLLGDMRGTSWDTRQMFF.

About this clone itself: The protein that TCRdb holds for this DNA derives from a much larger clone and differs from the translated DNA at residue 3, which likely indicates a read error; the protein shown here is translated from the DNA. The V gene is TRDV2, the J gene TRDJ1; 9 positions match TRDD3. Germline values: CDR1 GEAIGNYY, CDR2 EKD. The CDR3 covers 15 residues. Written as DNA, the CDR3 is TGTGCCCGTGACAGCCTGGGGGATTTTACCGATAAACTCATCTTT. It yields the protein CARDSLGDFTDKLIF.

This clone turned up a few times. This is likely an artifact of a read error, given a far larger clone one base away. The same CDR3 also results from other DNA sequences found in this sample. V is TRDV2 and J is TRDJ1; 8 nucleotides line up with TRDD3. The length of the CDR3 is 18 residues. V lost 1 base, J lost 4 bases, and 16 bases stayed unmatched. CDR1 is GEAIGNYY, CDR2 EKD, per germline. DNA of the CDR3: TGTGCCTGTGACACGGTCGCCTTGGGGATACTTTCTGACGATAAACTCATCTTT. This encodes CACDTVALGILSDDKLIF.